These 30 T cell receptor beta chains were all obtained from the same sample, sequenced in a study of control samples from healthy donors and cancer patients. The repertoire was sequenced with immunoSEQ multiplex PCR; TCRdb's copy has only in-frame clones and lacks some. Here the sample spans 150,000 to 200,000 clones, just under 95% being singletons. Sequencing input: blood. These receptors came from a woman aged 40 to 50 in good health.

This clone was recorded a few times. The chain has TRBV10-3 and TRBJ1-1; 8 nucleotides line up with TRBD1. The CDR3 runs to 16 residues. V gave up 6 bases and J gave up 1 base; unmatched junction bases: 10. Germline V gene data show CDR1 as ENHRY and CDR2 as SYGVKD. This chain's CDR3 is CAIRTNTGGANTEAFF. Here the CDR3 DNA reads TGTGCCATCAGGACAAATACAGGGGGAGCGAACACTGAAGCTTTCTTT.

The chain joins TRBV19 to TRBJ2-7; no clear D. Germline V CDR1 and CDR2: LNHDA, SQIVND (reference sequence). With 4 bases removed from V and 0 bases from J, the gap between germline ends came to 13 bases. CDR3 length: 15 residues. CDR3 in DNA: TGTGCCAGTAGTACTCGCGCACCTAACTCCTACGAGCAGTACTTC. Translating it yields CASSTRAPNSYEQYF.

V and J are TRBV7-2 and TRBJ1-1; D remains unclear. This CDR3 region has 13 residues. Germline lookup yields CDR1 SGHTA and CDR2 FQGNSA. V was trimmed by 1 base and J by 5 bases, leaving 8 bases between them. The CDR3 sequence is CASSLGRRTEAFF. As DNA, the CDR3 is TGTGCCAGCAGCTTAGGGAGGAGGACTGAAGCTTTCTTT.

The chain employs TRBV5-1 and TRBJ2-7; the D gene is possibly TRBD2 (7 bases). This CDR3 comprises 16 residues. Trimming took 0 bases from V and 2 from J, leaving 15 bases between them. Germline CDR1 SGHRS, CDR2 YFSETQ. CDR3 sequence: CASSLGGGGAAYEQYF. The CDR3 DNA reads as TGCGCCAGCAGCTTGGGTGGCGGGGGCGCCGCCTACGAGCAGTACTTC. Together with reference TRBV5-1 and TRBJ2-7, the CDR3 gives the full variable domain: KAGVTQTPRYLIKTRGQQVTLSCSPISGHRSVSWYQQTPGQGLQFLFEYFSETQRNKGNFPGRFSGRQFSNSRSEMNVSTLELGDSALYLCASSLGGGGAAYEQYFGPGTRLTVT.

CDR3 DNA sequence: TGTGCCTGCGGACAGGGAGGGGGCGTTGAAGGCTACACCTTC. Protein: CACGQGGGVEGYTF. V is TRBV7-3 and J is TRBJ1-2; TRBD1 aligns across 8 bases. The J segment lost 8 bases and the V segment lost 11 bases, leaving 16 bases of the junction unmatched. The CDR3 length is 14 residues. Per germline, CDR1 SGHTA and CDR2 FQGTGA.

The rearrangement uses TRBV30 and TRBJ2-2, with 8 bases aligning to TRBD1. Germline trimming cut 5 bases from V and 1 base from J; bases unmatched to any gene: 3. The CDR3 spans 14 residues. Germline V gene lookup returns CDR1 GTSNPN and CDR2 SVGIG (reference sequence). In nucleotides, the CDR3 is TGTGCCTGGGACAGGGGTGGGAACACCGGGGAGCTGTTTTTT. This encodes CAWDRGGNTGELFF.

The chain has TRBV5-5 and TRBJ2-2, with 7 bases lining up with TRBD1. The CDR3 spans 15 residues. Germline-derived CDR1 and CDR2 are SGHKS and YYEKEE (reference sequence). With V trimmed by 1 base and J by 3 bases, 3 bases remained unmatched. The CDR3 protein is CASSLRGRDTGELFF. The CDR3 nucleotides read TGTGCCAGCAGCTTGAGGGGGCGGGACACCGGGGAGCTGTTTTTT.

CDR3 protein: CAWSVGGEAFF. CDR3 bases: TGTGCCTGGAGTGTAGGGGGTGAGGCTTTCTTT. This chain links TRBV30 with TRBJ1-1; D is possibly TRBD1 (6 bases). This CDR3 comprises 11 residues. V lost 0 bases and J 11 bases, leaving 10 bases between the germline ends. Per the germline V gene, CDR1 is GTSNPN and CDR2 is SVGIG (reference sequence).

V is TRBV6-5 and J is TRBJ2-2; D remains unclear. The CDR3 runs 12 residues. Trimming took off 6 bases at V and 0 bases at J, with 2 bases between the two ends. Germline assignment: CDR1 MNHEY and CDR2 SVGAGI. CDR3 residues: CASRPNTGELFF. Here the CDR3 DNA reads TGTGCCAGCAGACCGAACACCGGGGAGCTGTTTTTT.

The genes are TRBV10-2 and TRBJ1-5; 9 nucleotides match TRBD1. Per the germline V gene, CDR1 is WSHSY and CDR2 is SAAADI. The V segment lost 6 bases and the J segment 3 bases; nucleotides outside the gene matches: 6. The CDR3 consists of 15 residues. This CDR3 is CASRGQGGNNQPQHF. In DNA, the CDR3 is TGCGCCAGCAGGGGACAGGGAGGGAACAATCAGCCCCAGCATTTT.

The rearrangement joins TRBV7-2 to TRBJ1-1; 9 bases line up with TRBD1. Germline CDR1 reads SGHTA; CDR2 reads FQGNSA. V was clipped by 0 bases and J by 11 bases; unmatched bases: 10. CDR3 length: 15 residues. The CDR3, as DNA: TGTGCCAGCAGCTTAGCGACCGGGACAGGGATTCCGGCTTTCTTT. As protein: CASSLATGTGIPAFF.

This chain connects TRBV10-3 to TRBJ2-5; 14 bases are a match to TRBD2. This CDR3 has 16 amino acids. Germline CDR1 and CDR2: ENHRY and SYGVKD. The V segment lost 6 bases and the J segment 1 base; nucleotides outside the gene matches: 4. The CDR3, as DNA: TGTGCCATCAGACCCGGGACTAGCGGGAGCCAAGAGACCCAGTACTTC. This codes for CAIRPGTSGSQETQYF.

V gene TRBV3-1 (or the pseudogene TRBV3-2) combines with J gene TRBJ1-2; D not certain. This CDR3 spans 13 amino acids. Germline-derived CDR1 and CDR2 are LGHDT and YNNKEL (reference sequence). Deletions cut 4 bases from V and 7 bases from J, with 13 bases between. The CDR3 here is CASSPGGRSGYTF. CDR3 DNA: TGTGCCAGCAGCCCCGGAGGGAGGAGTGGCTACACCTTC.

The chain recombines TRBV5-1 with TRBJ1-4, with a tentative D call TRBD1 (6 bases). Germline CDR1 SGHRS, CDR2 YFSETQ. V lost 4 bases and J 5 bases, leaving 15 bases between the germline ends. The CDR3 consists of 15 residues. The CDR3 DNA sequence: TGCGCCAGCAGCATAACCAGGGGTCGGAATGAAAAACTGTTTTTT. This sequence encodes CASSITRGRNEKLFF.

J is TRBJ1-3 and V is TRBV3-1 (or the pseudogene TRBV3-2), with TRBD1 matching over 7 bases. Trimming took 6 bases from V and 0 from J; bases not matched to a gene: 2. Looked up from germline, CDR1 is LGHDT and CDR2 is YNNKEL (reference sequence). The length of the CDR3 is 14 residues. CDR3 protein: CASRGTDSGNTIYF. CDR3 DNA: TGTGCCAGCAGAGGGACAGACTCTGGAAACACCATATATTTT.

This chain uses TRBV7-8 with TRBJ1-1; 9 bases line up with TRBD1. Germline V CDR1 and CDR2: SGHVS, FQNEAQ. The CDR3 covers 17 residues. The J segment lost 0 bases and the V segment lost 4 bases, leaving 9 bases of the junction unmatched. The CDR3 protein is CASSSSGTGSVNTEAFF. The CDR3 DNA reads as TGTGCCAGCAGCTCGTCTGGGACAGGGAGTGTGAACACTGAAGCTTTCTTT.

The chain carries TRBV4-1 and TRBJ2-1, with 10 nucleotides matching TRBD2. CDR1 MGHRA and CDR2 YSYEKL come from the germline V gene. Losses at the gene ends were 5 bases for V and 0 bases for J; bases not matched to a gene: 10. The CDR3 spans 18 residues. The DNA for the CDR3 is TGCGCCAGCAGCGAAGTTGGTAGCGGGGGGAGCTCCTACAATGAGCAGTTCTTC. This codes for CASSEVGSGGSSYNEQFF.

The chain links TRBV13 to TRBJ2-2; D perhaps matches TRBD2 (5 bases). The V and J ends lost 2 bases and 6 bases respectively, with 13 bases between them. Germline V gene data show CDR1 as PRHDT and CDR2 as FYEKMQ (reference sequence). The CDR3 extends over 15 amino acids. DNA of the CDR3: TGTGCCAGCAGCTTAAGCGGAGGAAAGGCCGGGGAGCTGTTTTTT. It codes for CASSLSGGKAGELFF.

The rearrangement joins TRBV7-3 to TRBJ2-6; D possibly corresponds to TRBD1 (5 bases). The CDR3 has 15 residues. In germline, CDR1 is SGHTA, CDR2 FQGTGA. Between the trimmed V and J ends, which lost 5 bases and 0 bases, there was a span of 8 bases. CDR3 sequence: CASSTDSSGANVLTF. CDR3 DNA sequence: TGTGCCAGCAGCACCGACAGCTCTGGGGCCAACGTCCTGACTTTC.

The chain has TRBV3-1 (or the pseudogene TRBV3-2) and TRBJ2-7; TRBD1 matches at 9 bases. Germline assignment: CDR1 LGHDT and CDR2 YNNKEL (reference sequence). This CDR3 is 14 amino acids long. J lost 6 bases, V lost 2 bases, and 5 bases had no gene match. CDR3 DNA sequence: TGTGCCAGCAGCCAAATCGGACAGGGGCGCGAGCAGTACTTC. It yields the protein CASSQIGQGREQYF.

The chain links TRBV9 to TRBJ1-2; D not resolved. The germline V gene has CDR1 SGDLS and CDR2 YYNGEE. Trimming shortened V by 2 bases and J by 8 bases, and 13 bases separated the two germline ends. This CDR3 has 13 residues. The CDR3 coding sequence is TGTGCCAGCAGCGTTGGAGGGTTGAGCGGCTACACCTTC. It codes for CASSVGGLSGYTF.

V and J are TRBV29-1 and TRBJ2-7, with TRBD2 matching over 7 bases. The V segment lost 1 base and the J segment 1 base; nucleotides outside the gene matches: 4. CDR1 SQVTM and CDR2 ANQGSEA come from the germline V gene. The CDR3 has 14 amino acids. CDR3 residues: CSVEGRGSSYEQYF. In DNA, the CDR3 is TGCAGCGTTGAAGGGCGGGGGAGTTCCTACGAGCAGTACTTC.

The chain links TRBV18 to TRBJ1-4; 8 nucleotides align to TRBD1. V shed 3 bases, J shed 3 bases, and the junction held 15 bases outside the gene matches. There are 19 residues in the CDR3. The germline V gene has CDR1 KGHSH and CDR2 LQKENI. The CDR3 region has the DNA TGTGCCAGCTCACCTCCATCCGGACAGGGCCCGGCGGCTAATGAAAAACTGTTTTTT. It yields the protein CASSPPSGQGPAANEKLFF.

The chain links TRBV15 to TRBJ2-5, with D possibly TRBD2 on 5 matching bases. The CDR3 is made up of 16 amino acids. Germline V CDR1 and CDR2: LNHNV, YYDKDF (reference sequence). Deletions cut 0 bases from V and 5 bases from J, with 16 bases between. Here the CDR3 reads CATSREPALVTETQYF. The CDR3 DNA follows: TGTGCCACCAGCAGAGAGCCGGCACTAGTGACGGAGACCCAGTACTTC.

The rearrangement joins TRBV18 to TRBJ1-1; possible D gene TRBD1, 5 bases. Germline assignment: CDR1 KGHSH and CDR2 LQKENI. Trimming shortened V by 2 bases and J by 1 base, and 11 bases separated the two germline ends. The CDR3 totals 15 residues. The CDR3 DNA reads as TGTGCCAGCTCACCAGCCGGGGGTGGGAACACTGAAGCTTTCTTT. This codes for CASSPAGGGNTEAFF.

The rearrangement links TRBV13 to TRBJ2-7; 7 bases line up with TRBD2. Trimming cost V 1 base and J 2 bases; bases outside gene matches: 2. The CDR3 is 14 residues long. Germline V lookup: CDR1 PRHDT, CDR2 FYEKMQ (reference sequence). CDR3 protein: CASSLVAGAYEQYF. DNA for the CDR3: TGTGCCAGCAGCTTAGTTGCGGGAGCCTACGAGCAGTACTTC.

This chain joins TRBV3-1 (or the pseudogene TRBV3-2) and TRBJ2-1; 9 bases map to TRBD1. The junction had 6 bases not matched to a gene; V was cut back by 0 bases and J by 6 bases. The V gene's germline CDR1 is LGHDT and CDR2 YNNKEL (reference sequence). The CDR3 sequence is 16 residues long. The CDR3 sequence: CASSQEGTGWINEQFF. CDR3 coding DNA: TGTGCCAGCAGCCAAGAGGGGACAGGGTGGATCAATGAGCAGTTCTTC.

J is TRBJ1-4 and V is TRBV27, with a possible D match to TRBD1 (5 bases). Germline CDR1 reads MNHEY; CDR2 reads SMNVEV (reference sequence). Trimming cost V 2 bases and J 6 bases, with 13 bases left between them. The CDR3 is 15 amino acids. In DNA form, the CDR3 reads TGTGCCAGCAGTTTAATGGGGGGGGGTCATGAAAAACTGTTTTTT. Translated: CASSLMGGGHEKLFF.

CDR3 bases: TGTGCCAGCAGCCAAGCACTTCGTGCTAGCGGCCGCACAGATACGCAGTATTTT. This sequence encodes CASSQALRASGRTDTQYF. The chain carries TRBV14 and TRBJ2-3; 7 positions match TRBD2. The CDR3 is 18 residues long. The V and J ends lost 1 base and 1 base, in that order; junction bases with no gene match: 11. Germline CDR1 and CDR2: SGHDN and FVKESK.

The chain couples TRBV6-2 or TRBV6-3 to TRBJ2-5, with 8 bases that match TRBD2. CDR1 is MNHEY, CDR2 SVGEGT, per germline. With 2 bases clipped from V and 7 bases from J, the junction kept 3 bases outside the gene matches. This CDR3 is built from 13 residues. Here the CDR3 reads CASSYGLAGTQYF. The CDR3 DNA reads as TGTGCCAGCAGTTACGGGCTAGCGGGGACCCAGTACTTC.